Reported below is one T cell receptor (beta chain). This clonotype was counted only a few times. The specificity of this receptor is unknown. Within one base of it there is no much larger clone, and no base qualities were kept. This specimen comes from a study of response to subunit inactivated influenza vaccine listed by TCRdb under 2018. In the study overall: To follow how T cells responded to a trivalent subunit inactivated influenza vaccine, the researchers relied on deep quantitative profiling of the T cell receptor repertoire. What the work shows at the level of the full study, not this receptor alone: According to the authors, only a limited number of new T cells may be recruited by each seasonal influenza vaccination.

CDR1 and CDR2 were assigned from the germline V gene as MNHEY and SVGEGT. The CDR3 has 18 amino acids, counting the end cysteine and phenylalanine. The retained sequence is limited to the CDR3, 54 bases, with the frame set at the first base. V is pruned by 5 bases and J by 5 bases, leaving 13 bases of the junction without a gene match. The receptor library was made with RT-PCR. The instrument given in TCRdb is Illumina HiSeq 2500. The public reads were quality trimmed at Q25 with fastp and then assembled into clones with MiXCR by TCRdb, keeping productive beta chains. Identical CDR3 proteins give one entry, which carries the most common genes and DNA. The sample data list hundreds of thousands of distinct CDR3 sequences, and 12% of these were observed just once. The top ten constitute about 10% of the sample.

The chain employs TRBV6-2 or TRBV6-3 and TRBJ2-2, and 11 junction bases match TRBD2. This clonotype originated in a man in his fifties who received an inactivated influenza vaccine. Donor details come from another sample of the same person, matched by shared clones. The input for sequencing was PBMCs from blood, taken on the day of vaccination. The nucleotide sequence is TGTGCCAGCAGTGGGATAGTCCTCCGGACTAGCGGGACCGGGGAGCTGTTTTTT. It translates to CASSGIVLRTSGTGELFF.